This TCR beta chain was identified in a study of blood T cell repertoires in COVID-19. Looking at the study overall: COVID-19 samples collected from the United States, Italy and Spain covered acute and convalescent phases. From T cells, B-cell-depleted T cells, or PBMCs came the material, which was cDNA or gDNA.

Original methodology: From reference gene primer amplification, estimates of nucleated cell counts were derived. Measured with immunoSEQ multiplex PCR; TCRdb has only the in-frame clones, and not every one. V, J and clone size derive from that table, while D and trimming were established from the DNA sequence. The repertoire holds around 180,000 clones, with 85% to 90% as singletons. The CDR3 has 14 residues. Germline values: CDR1 GTSNPN, CDR2 SVGIG (reference sequence). The junction had 2 bases not matched to a gene; V was cut back by 3 bases and J by 0 bases. Sequencing input: peripheral blood. This TCR was sampled from a man in his 70s with active or convalescent COVID-19. The J gene is TRBJ2-1, the V gene TRBV30, with 7 positions matching TRBD1. CDR3 in DNA: TGTGCCTGGAGCAGGGGGAGCTCCTACAATGAGCAGTTCTTC. Residues: CAWSRGSSYNEQFF.